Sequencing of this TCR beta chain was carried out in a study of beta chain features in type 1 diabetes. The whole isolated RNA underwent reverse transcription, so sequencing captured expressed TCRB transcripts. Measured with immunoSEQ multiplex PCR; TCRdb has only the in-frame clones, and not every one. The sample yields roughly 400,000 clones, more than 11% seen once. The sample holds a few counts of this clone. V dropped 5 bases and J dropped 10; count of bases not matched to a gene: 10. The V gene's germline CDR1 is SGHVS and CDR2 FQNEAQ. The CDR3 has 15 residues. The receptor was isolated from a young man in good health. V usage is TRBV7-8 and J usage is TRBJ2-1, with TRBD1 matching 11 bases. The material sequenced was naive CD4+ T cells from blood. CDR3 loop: CASSPWTGGPMEQFF. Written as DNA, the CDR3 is TGTGCCAGCAGCCCCTGGACAGGGGGCCCGATGGAGCAGTTCTTC.